This T cell receptor (beta chain) was profiled in a study of PD-1 blockade in mismatch repair-deficient tumors. Study-wide context: Patients had approximately 11 mismatch repair-deficient cancer types and were previously treated and progressing.

Sequencing used immunoSEQ multiplex PCR; TCRdb keeps in-frame clones, though not all of them. The sample has tens of thousands of clones, approximately 80% seen once. PCR or immunohistochemistry showed mismatch repair deficiency in every enrolled patient. This material consisted of peripheral blood, taken 2 weeks after starting pembrolizumab. The origin of this receptor is an adult with mismatch repair-deficient cancer.

The CDR3 is CASSLTGLASDTQYF. The CDR3 nucleotides are TGTGCCAGCAGCTTGACAGGACTAGCGTCAGATACGCAGTATTTT. The J gene is TRBJ2-3, the V gene TRBV14; 9 nucleotides agree with TRBD2. CDR1 SGHDN and CDR2 FVKESK come from the germline V gene. The CDR3 loop spans 15 amino acids. The V gene end was trimmed by 5 bases and the J gene end by 4 bases; junction bases not matched to a gene: 7.